This T cell receptor beta chain came from a study of blood T cell repertoires in COVID-19. Study-wide background: Researchers got acute and convalescent COVID-19 samples from the United States, Italy and Spain. Sources were T cells, B-cell-depleted T cells, or PBMCs; the material itself was cDNA or gDNA.

This clone appeared a few times. In the study's own analysis: Reference gene primer amplification yielded estimated nucleated cell counts. The data were produced by immunoSEQ multiplex PCR, yet TCRdb's version contains in-frame clones alone and is incomplete. The DNA gave D and trimming, while V, J and clone size come from that table. This table holds some 100,000 clones, over 70% found once. Germline V gene data show CDR1 as LNHDA and CDR2 as SQIVND (reference sequence). The CDR3 loop spans 15 amino acids. Trimming took off 5 bases at V and 5 bases at J, with 18 bases between the two ends. The TCR sequence derives from a man older than 75 with active or convalescent COVID-19. The specimen was peripheral blood. The chain combines TRBV19 with TRBJ1-2; TRBD1 is a possible D gene (6 bases). CDR3 residues: CASSAPGGSWYGYTF. CDR3 DNA sequence: TGTGCCAGTAGTGCCCCGGGGGGCTCTTGGTATGGCTACACCTTC.